The 21 T cell receptor beta chains below were found in one sample sequenced in a study of shared clonotypes between healthy human individuals. Naive CD8 cells comprised CD45RO-negative, CCR7-positively selected cells, excluding terminally differentiated effector memory CD45RA+ cells. Here immunoSEQ multiplex PCR was the method, and the copy in TCRdb shows in-frame clones only, minus some. The repertoire holds approximately 720,000 clones, with 92% as singletons. Material for sequencing was naive CD8+ T cells sorted from blood. The receptors were gathered from a man aged 25 to 40 in good health.

V and J are TRBV7-2 and TRBJ2-7, with a possible D match to TRBD2 (5 bases). V was cut by 3 bases and J by 0 bases, with 12 bases left in between. The CDR3 runs 15 residues. CDR1 is SGHTA, CDR2 FQGNSA, per germline. CDR3 protein: CASSLSTRSSYEQYF. The CDR3 bases are TGTGCCAGCAGCTTGTCTACTAGGTCCTCCTACGAGCAGTACTTC.

Remarks on this clone: Given a far larger clone just one base away, this is likely a sequencing read error. The same CDR3 can be traced to other DNA sequences in this sample. DNA of the CDR3: TGTGCCAGCAGCCCCGGGACAGGGGCCTACGAGCAGTACTTC. It is translated as CASSPGTGAYEQYF. The chain recombines TRBV11-2 with TRBJ2-7, with 10 bases that match TRBD1. After removal of 5 bases from V and 2 bases from J, the junction contained 3 bases not matched to a gene. Germline loops: CDR1 SGHAT, CDR2 FQNNGV. CDR3 length: 14 residues. Using reference TRBV11-2 and TRBJ2-7 for the parts outside the CDR3, the full variable domain is EAGVAQSPRYKIIEKRQSVAFWCNPISGHATLYWYQQILGQGPKLLIQFQNNGVVDDSQLPKDRFSAERLKGVDSTLKIQPAKLEDSAVYLCASSPGTGAYEQYFGPGTRLTVT.

V usage is TRBV14 and J usage is TRBJ2-1, with TRBD2 matching 9 bases. Germline V gene data show CDR1 as SGHDN and CDR2 as FVKESK. This CDR3 region has 16 residues. The ends lost 0 bases at V and 9 bases at J; junction bases unmatched: 9. DNA of the CDR3: TGTGCCAGCAGCCAAGACTGGCTAGCGGGACTTGGTGAGCAGTTCTTC. It is translated as CASSQDWLAGLGEQFF.

To note about this clone: A far bigger clonotype differs at one base, so this is likely a read error. The same CDR3 arises from other DNA sequences in this sample as well. The gene calls are TRBV28 and TRBJ2-7; D not resolved. This CDR3 spans 12 amino acids. V dropped 3 bases and J dropped 1 base, with 4 bases sitting between them. From germline, CDR1 is MDHEN and CDR2 SYDVKM. DNA of the CDR3: TGTGCCAGCAGTTTTTTATCCTACGAGCAGTACTTC. Its protein product is CASSFLSYEQYF. The entire variable domain, with the rest obtained from reference TRBV28 and TRBJ2-7, is as follows: DVKVTQSSRYLVKRTGEKVFLECVQDMDHENMFWYRQDPGLGLRLIYFSYDVKMKEKGDIPEGYSVSREKKERFSLILESASTNQTSMYLCASSFLSYEQYFGPGTRLTVT.

The J gene is TRBJ2-7, the V gene TRBV10-3; D remains unclear. Germline loops: CDR1 ENHRY, CDR2 SYGVKD. The CDR3 loop spans 14 amino acids. Deletions cut 2 bases from V and 1 base from J, with 9 bases between. CDR3 in amino acids: CAISEGSRSYEQYF. The CDR3 region has the DNA TGTGCCATCAGTGAGGGCAGCCGATCCTACGAGCAGTACTTC.

V usage is TRBV28 and J usage is TRBJ1-3; a weak D match, TRBD1 (5 bases). Trimming stripped 9 bases from V and 0 bases from J, with 15 bases between. The CDR3 totals 15 residues. Germline CDR1 reads MDHEN; CDR2 reads SYDVKM. The CDR3 loop is CASGDLPFSGNTIYF. The CDR3 DNA is TGTGCCAGTGGGGACCTTCCTTTCTCTGGAAACACCATATATTTT.

This clone was seen once. J is TRBJ2-4 and V is TRBV5-5; D remains unclear. Deletions cut 4 bases from V and 0 bases from J, with 11 bases between. Germline lookup yields CDR1 SGHKS and CDR2 YYEKEE (reference sequence). CDR3 length: 15 residues. The DNA for the CDR3 is TGTGCCAGCAGCCTCTACGTCCTAGCCAAAAACATTCAGTACTTC. Encoded protein: CASSLYVLAKNIQYF.

The DNA for the CDR3 is TGTGCCAGCAGCTCAGGACTAGTCGAGCAGTACTTC. Translation gives CASSSGLVEQYF. The rearrangement uses TRBV7-9 and TRBJ2-7, with 7 bases that match TRBD2. Germline CDR1 SEHNR, CDR2 FQNEAQ (reference sequence). Trimming cost V 4 bases and J 6 bases; bases outside gene matches: 3. The CDR3 loop spans 12 amino acids. Filled out from reference TRBV7-9 and TRBJ2-7, the complete variable domain reads DTGVSQNPRHKITKRGQNVTFRCDPISEHNRLYWYRQTLGQGPEFLTYFQNEAQLEKSRLLSDRFSAERPKGSFSTLEIQRTEQGDSAMYLCASSSGLVEQYFGPGTRLTVT.

This chain links TRBV29-1 with TRBJ2-7; D possibly corresponds to TRBD1 (6 bases). CDR3 size: 12 residues. The germline V and J ends were trimmed by 5 bases and 1 base, with 9 bases remaining between them. The germline V gene encodes CDR1 SQVTM and CDR2 ANQGSEA. The DNA of the CDR3 is TGCAGCGTTTTGGACAGATCCTACGAGCAGTACTTC. Translating gives CSVLDRSYEQYF.

The chain combines TRBV27 with TRBJ2-1, with D hard to call. This CDR3 is built from 14 residues. Germline V gene data show CDR1 as MNHEY and CDR2 as SMNVEV (reference sequence). The ends were cut back, 7 bases at V and 2 bases at J, with 12 bases in the middle. CDR3 region: CASTPSGTYNEQFF. CDR3 coding DNA: TGTGCCAGCACCCCATCGGGCACCTACAATGAGCAGTTCTTC.

J is TRBJ2-1 and V is TRBV4-2, with 8 bases fitting TRBD1. V was clipped by 0 bases and J by 3 bases; unmatched bases: 4. Per the germline V gene, CDR1 is LGHNA and CDR2 is YNFKEQ. The CDR3 spans 16 residues. As DNA, the CDR3 is TGTGCCAGCAGCCAAGATAGGACAGGGTTCTACAATGAGCAGTTCTTC. Encoded protein: CASSQDRTGFYNEQFF.

J is TRBJ2-1 and V is TRBV28; no clear D. The CDR3 runs to 12 residues. CDR1 and CDR2 from the germline V gene are MDHEN and SYDVKM. Trimming stripped 2 bases from V and 10 bases from J, with 9 bases between. Here the CDR3 reads CASSLGWAEQFF. CDR3 DNA: TGTGCCAGCAGTTTAGGGTGGGCCGAGCAGTTCTTC.

The rearrangement joins TRBV11-1 to TRBJ2-5; D possibly uses TRBD1 or TRBD2 (5 bases each). V lost 2 bases and J 0 bases, leaving 13 bases between the germline ends. CDR1 and CDR2 from the germline V gene are SGHAT and FQDESV (reference sequence). There are 16 residues in the CDR3. In DNA, the CDR3 is TGTGCCAGCAGCTTATCGGGGCCCCTTAACCAAGAGACCCAGTACTTC. Its translation: CASSLSGPLNQETQYF.

This sequence joins TRBV5-1 and TRBJ2-7, with no clear D. The germline CDR1 and CDR2 sequences are SGHRS and YFSETQ. The CDR3 length is 15 residues. V gave up 4 bases and J gave up 4 bases, with 18 bases separating them. CDR3 sequence (DNA): TGCGCCAGCAGCGACGAACGGGTTAAGGGTTACGAGCAGTACTTC. It is translated as CASSDERVKGYEQYF. Supplemented by reference TRBV5-1 and TRBJ2-7, the full variable domain reads KAGVTQTPRYLIKTRGQQVTLSCSPISGHRSVSWYQQTPGQGLQFLFEYFSETQRNKGNFPGRFSGRQFSNSRSEMNVSTLELGDSALYLCASSDERVKGYEQYFGPGTRLTVT.

The chain carries TRBV28 and TRBJ2-1, with 8 nucleotides matching TRBD2. The CDR3 length is 16 residues. J lost 2 bases, V lost 5 bases, and 8 bases had no gene match. Germline values: CDR1 MDHEN, CDR2 SYDVKM. The CDR3 reads CASSQRPGLAYNEQFF. The CDR3 DNA reads TGTGCCAGCAGTCAGAGACCGGGACTAGCCTACAATGAGCAGTTCTTC.

The rearrangement uses TRBV2 and TRBJ2-1, with 8 bases aligning to TRBD2. From germline, CDR1 is SNHLY and CDR2 FYNNEI. V lost 6 bases and J lost 9; bases outside the gene matches: 4. The CDR3 is 12 amino acids. CDR3 bases: TGTGCCAGCAGAGGAGCGGGAGTTGAGCAGTTCTTC. It codes for CASRGAGVEQFF.

The V call is TRBV28, the J call TRBJ2-1; D gene unclear. CDR1 is MDHEN, CDR2 SYDVKM, per germline. Trimming removed 3 bases at V and 5 bases at J, with 14 bases between. The CDR3 length is 15 residues. The CDR3 DNA is TGTGCCAGCAGTTTCGTCCAGGAATGGGACAATGAGCAGTTCTTC. Its protein product is CASSFVQEWDNEQFF.

J is TRBJ2-7 and V is TRBV10-3; D perhaps matches TRBD1 (5 bases). Germline V lookup: CDR1 ENHRY, CDR2 SYGVKD. V lost 0 bases to trimming and J lost 6 bases, with 12 bases between them. This CDR3 is 14 amino acids long. The CDR3 sequence: CAISESGPLLEQYF. CDR3 nucleotides: TGTGCCATCAGTGAGTCGGGGCCCCTTCTCGAGCAGTACTTC.

The rearrangement joins TRBV14 to TRBJ1-1; 8 bases match TRBD1. Looked up from germline, CDR1 is SGHDN and CDR2 is FVKESK. The CDR3 has 15 residues. V lost 7 bases to trimming and J lost 5 bases; unmatched junction nucleotides: 12. This CDR3 reads CASTGWDRSITEAFF. The CDR3 DNA reads as TGTGCCAGCACCGGATGGGACAGGAGTATAACTGAAGCTTTCTTT.

Points on this clone: The same CDR3 also results from other DNA sequences found in this sample. The chain couples TRBV11-2 to TRBJ1-1; D is uncertain. The CDR3 length is 11 residues. Germline V lookup: CDR1 SGHAT, CDR2 FQNNGV. Trimming stripped 1 base from V and 6 bases from J, with 3 bases between. The CDR3 region is CASSLAAEAFF. CDR3 nucleotide sequence: TGTGCCAGCAGCTTAGCAGCTGAAGCTTTCTTT. Filled out from reference TRBV11-2 and TRBJ1-1, the complete variable domain reads EAGVAQSPRYKIIEKRQSVAFWCNPISGHATLYWYQQILGQGPKLLIQFQNNGVVDDSQLPKDRFSAERLKGVDSTLKIQPAKLEDSAVYLCASSLAAEAFFGQGTRLTVV.

V usage is TRBV6-5 and J usage is TRBJ2-2, with 9 bases fitting TRBD2. This CDR3 has 16 residues. Germline CDR1 MNHEY, CDR2 SVGAGI. V lost 3 bases, J lost 5 bases, and 7 bases stayed unmatched. This CDR3 is CASSYGSGRTTGELFF. In nucleotides, the CDR3 is TGTGCCAGCAGTTATGGGAGCGGGAGGACGACCGGGGAGCTGTTTTTT.